The T cell receptor beta chain under discussion was sequenced for a study of blood T cell repertoires in COVID-19 (dated by TCRdb to 2018 to 2020). Background for the entire study: Samples from collaborators originated in the United States, Italy and Spain and spanned both the acute and convalescent phases of COVID-19. The material from the prospective study consisted of cDNA or gDNA derived from T cells, B-cell-depleted T cells, or PBMCs. The dataset comprised deeply sampled blood TCRbeta repertoires from subjects exposed to, actively infected with, or recovered from COVID-19. A freely available public database, intended as a resource for researchers studying the immune response to SARS-CoV-2, is where the repertoires were released. A de-identified subject ID, COVID-19 status, age in years and sex were almost always included in the sample metadata. Samples came from the ongoing ImmuneRACE study (first 160 participants) plus 1,254 subjects from 6 global collaborators. Where available, HLA class I and class II types were obtained from metadata supplied by the sample provider rather than from assay-based typing.

Whole blood was collected in K2EDTA tubes by collaborating institutions according to the institutions' own protocols. For TCRbeta analysis, collaborator samples were shipped as frozen whole blood, as isolated PBMCs, or as DNA extracted from either sample type. Its CDR3 holds 14 amino acids, cysteine through phenylalanine. This entry keeps only the CDR3 DNA: 42 bases, framed from base 1. The junction shows trimming of 3 bases on V and 7 bases on J, and the gene matches do not reach 3 bases of it. CDR1 MNHEY and CDR2 SMNVEV were looked up in the germline V gene (reference sequence). For this clone: Its binding antigen is unknown. Base-call qualities are not available, and no considerably larger clone is one nucleotide away. The same CDR3 can be traced to other DNA sequences in this sample.

TCRbeta CDR3 regions were amplified from genomic DNA by means of the immunoSEQ Assay, a bias-controlled multiplex PCR. The authors' pipeline ran thus. The number of nucleated cells in each sample was estimated by amplification of reference gene primers within the assay. To quantify the absolute abundance of each unique TCRbeta CDR3 rearrangement, sequence reads were collapsed and filtered. For each sample, productive Simpson clonality was calculated by taking the square root of Simpson's diversity index across productive rearrangements. Sourced from immuneACCESS, this table was stored by TCRdb with only in-frame sequences that have V and J called. A share of the clones is absent; for the studies checked, an unresolved V gene accounts for under half, and the remainder has no known explanation. That table is the source of V, J and clone size, and D and trimming were worked out from the DNA. The sample data list 380,000 or so clones, and 70% to 90% of these were observed just once. The ten largest clones represent 1% to 1.5% of the sample.

Study-wide conclusions, independent of this receptor: The quantity of clinical and demographic metadata differed by source and by participant and was supplied without curation.

What was sequenced was peripheral blood. The receptor was isolated from a man aged 35 to 55 with acute or convalescent COVID-19. The V gene is TRBV27 and the J gene is TRBJ1-1; 12 central bases correspond to TRBD1. Here is the DNA: TGTGCCAGCAGTTTGGGACAGGGGGCTATTGAAGCTTTCTTT. This is translated as CASSLGQGAIEAFF.